Following are 28 T cell receptor beta chains from one sample sequenced in a study of tumor and adjacent non-tumor tissue in lung cancer. TCRbeta libraries were built with three rounds of nested PCR, modified from ARM-PCR. TCRdb fed the multiplex PCR reads into MiXCR, producing one record per CDR3 protein. The sample includes approximately 90,000 distinct CDR3 sequences, 61% of them seen just once. No cell sorting was done before RNA was extracted from the tissue. Sequences were obtained from lung tumor tissue. The receptors originated from a man between 65 and 85 years old with non-small cell lung cancer.

For this clonotype: A junction boundary mismatches the germline segment, possibly from a read error. This rearrangement joins TRBV7-9 to TRBJ2-1; D may be TRBD1 (5 bases). This CDR3 contains 17 residues. Germline V gives CDR1 SEHNR, CDR2 FQNEAQ (reference sequence). DNA for the CDR3: TGTCCCAGCAGCTTAGTCAGGGCCAATGCTCTCTACAATGAGCAGCTCTTC. It encodes CPSSLVRANALYNEQLF.

At least ten counts were recorded for this clonotype. The chain employs TRBV12-3 or TRBV12-4 and TRBJ1-2; no reliable D call. The ends were cut back, 7 bases at V and 3 bases at J, with 27 bases in the middle. The CDR3 spans 18 residues. This chain's CDR3 is CASTTPSQTGLKDYGYTF. CDR3 nucleotides: TGTGCCAGCACCACTCCTTCACAGACCGGGTTGAAGGACTATGGCTACACCTTC.

A few counts support this clonotype. Since a much larger clone is just one base distant, this may be a read error. V usage is TRBV6-5 and J usage is TRBJ1-3, with D unresolved. The germline gives CDR1 MNHEY, CDR2 SVGAGI. The CDR3 covers 14 residues. CDR3 DNA: TGTGCCAGCAGTTACGGACCCTCTGGAAACACCATATGTTTT. Protein: CASSYGPSGNTICF.

Notes on this clonotype: A junction end diverges from the germline sequence, so it may reflect a read error. The chain employs TRBV6-1 and TRBJ2-7, with a possible D match to TRBD1 (6 bases). This CDR3 contains 15 residues. CDR1 MNHNS and CDR2 SASEGT come from the germline V gene. The CDR3 loop reads CASSELVQGLYEQYF. The CDR3 DNA is TGTGCCAGTAGTGAACTCGTACAGGGCCTCTACGAGCAGTACTTC.

In regard to this clonotype: An end of the junction differs from the germline gene, which may be a read error. The rearrangement joins TRBV6-5 to TRBJ2-6, with 8 bases fitting TRBD2. The germline gives CDR1 MNHEY, CDR2 SVGAGI. The CDR3 is 16 amino acids. This CDR3 is CANSYLAGSGANVPTF. The CDR3 bases are TGTGCCAACAGTTACCTAGCGGGCTCTGGGGCCAACGTCCCGACTTTC.

A note on this clonotype: The CDR3 ends on some other residue instead of the conserved phenylalanine or tryptophan, so this is likely a read error. The rearrangement uses TRBV11-2 and TRBJ2-2, with a tentative D call TRBD2 (5 bases). This CDR3 is built from 15 residues. Germline loops: CDR1 SGHAT, CDR2 FQNNGV. The CDR3 coding sequence is TGTGCCAGCAGCTCAGAAGCGGTTGCGACCGGGAAGCTGTTTTCT. Protein product: CASSSEAVATGKLFS.

This chain uses TRBV12-3 or TRBV12-4 with TRBJ1-2; D ambiguous. V shed 6 bases and J shed 11 bases, with 28 bases lying between them. The CDR3 runs 16 residues. CDR3 DNA: TGTGCCAGCAGCCTCGACGCTATTACTCGGGGAGGCAGTTACACCTTC. Amino acid sequence: CASSLDAITRGGSYTF.

As regards this clonotype: With a much larger clone just one base away, this may be a read error. This chain connects TRBV5-1 to TRBJ1-1; the D gene is possibly TRBD1 (6 bases). There are 14 residues in the CDR3. CDR1 is SGHRS and CDR2 is YFSETQ in the germline V gene. V was pared by 4 bases and J by 1 base, with 11 bases between. CDR3 bases: TGCGCCAGCAGCGGACAGCCCACGAACACTGAAGCTTTCTTT. Translation: CASSGQPTNTEAFF.

This rearrangement joins TRBV7-3 to TRBJ2-2; the D gene could be TRBD1 or TRBD2 (5 bases each). The CDR3 has 17 amino acids. Germline CDR1 reads SGHTA; CDR2 reads FQGTGA. The ends were cut back, 1 base at V and 3 bases at J, with 15 bases in the middle. The CDR3 region is CASSLRPEGSDTGELFF. For the CDR3, the DNA is TGTGCCAGCAGCTTAAGACCAGAGGGGTCGGACACCGGGGAGCTGTTTTTT.

This clonotype came up a few times. At one boundary the junction diverges from the germline segment, which might be a read error. The CDR3 nucleotides are TGTGCCGGGGCCCCGGCCGTGCTGGGTGAGCGGTTCTTC. This codes for CAGAPAVLGERFF. The rearrangement uses TRBV11-2 and TRBJ2-1, with TRBD1 as a possible D gene (5 bases). CDR3 length equals 13 residues. Germline V gene data show CDR1 as SGHAT and CDR2 as FQNNGV.

The chain combines TRBV11-2 with TRBJ2-5; 9 nucleotides match TRBD1. The germline V gene encodes CDR1 SGHAT and CDR2 FQNNGV. The ends lost 5 bases at V and 9 bases at J; junction bases unmatched: 16. The CDR3 consists of 16 residues. The CDR3: CASSPIGGTGTEAQYF. CDR3 sequence (DNA): TGTGCCAGCAGCCCGATAGGTGGGACAGGGACTGAGGCCCAGTACTTC. Looking up the rest from reference TRBV11-2 and TRBJ2-5 gives the full variable domain: EAGVAQSPRYKIIEKRQSVAFWCNPISGHATLYWYQQILGQGPKLLIQFQNNGVVDDSQLPKDRFSAERLKGVDSTLKIQPAKLEDSAVYLCASSPIGGTGTEAQYFGPGTRLLVL.

The chain carries TRBV7-9 and TRBJ1-4; D is undetermined. The CDR3 consists of 15 residues. The V end was cut by 4 bases, the J end by 12 bases, with 21 bases between. Germline lookup yields CDR1 SEHNR and CDR2 FQNEAQ (reference sequence). CDR3 in DNA: TGTGCCAGCAGCTCCTCGGTGGGCGTACTGAGGGAACTGTTTTTT. Protein: CASSSSVGVLRELFF.

Points on this clonotype: A junction boundary mismatches the germline segment, possibly from a read error. The chain combines TRBV29-1 with TRBJ2-5, with TRBD1 as a possible D gene (5 bases). The CDR3 loop spans 13 amino acids. Germline CDR1 reads SQVTM; CDR2 reads ANQGSEA. DNA for the CDR3: TGCAGCGTAGTTGACAGATACCATGAGACCCAGTACTTC. Translating gives CSVVDRYHETQYF.

This clonotype has more than one count but fewer than ten. Possible read error: a much larger clone is one base away. This rearrangement joins TRBV29-1 to TRBJ2-3; no firm D call. Trimming took 6 bases from V and 1 from J, leaving 14 bases between them. Germline CDR1 and CDR2: SQVTM and ANQGSEA. This CDR3 spans 14 amino acids. The CDR3 nucleotides are TGCAGCGTGGCGGACCACACGGGCACAGATACGCAGTATTTT. Translation: CSVADHTGTDTQYF.

About this clonotype: Since no conserved phenylalanine or tryptophan closes the CDR3, a read error is the likely cause. The chain carries TRBV20-1 and TRBJ2-1, with unresolved D. Trimming stripped 0 bases from V and 5 bases from J, with 17 bases between. Germline V gene data show CDR1 as DFQATT and CDR2 as SNEGSKA (reference sequence). CDR3 length: 16 residues. CDR3 DNA sequence: TGCAGTGCTAGAGATCCTGCCTGGTGTCGCGACAATGAGCAGTTCATC. It translates to CSARDPAWCRDNEQFI.

A word on this clonotype: A clone one base away is much larger, so this may be a read error. The CDR3 loop is CSAEERTGGTEAFF. CDR3 bases: TGCAGCGCTGAAGAGCGGACAGGGGGGACTGAAGCTTTCTTT. This sequence joins TRBV29-1 and TRBJ1-1; 10 nucleotides line up with TRBD1. The CDR3 is made up of 14 amino acids. The V gene's germline CDR1 is SQVTM and CDR2 ANQGSEA.

This clonotype appeared a single time. The chain links TRBV7-9 to TRBJ2-6; 7 bases match TRBD1. This CDR3 has 17 residues. Germline V gene sequence: CDR1 SEHNR, CDR2 FQNEAQ (reference sequence). The trim removed 5 bases at V and 3 bases at J, leaving 10 bases unmatched. The CDR3 DNA follows: TGTGCCAGCAGCCCCGGGACAGTAGACTTTGGGGCCAACGTCCTGACTTTC. Translation gives CASSPGTVDFGANVLTF.

About this clonotype itself: A much larger clone is a single base away; this may be a read error. The chain employs TRBV29-1 and TRBJ2-5; D not resolved. The germline V gene encodes CDR1 SQVTM and CDR2 ANQGSEA. This CDR3 region has 14 residues. CDR3 DNA sequence: TGCAGCACAAGGCGCCGGGCCATAGAAGAGACCCAGTGCTTC. It yields the protein CSTRRRAIEETQCF.

CDR3 in amino acids: CATREGDWEQFF. CDR3 coding DNA: TGTGCCACCAGGGAAGGGGACTGGGAGCAGTTCTTC. The J gene is TRBJ2-1, the V gene TRBV24-1; possible D gene TRBD2, 6 bases. Germline V gives CDR1 KGHDR, CDR2 SFDVKD. V was shortened by 7 bases and J by 10 bases, with 13 bases between the two germline ends. The CDR3 has 12 amino acids.

As for this clonotype: The junction and the germline gene differ at one end; a read error may be behind it. V is TRBV29-1 and J is TRBJ2-7; D call uncertain. The CDR3 has 13 amino acids. Per the germline V gene, CDR1 is SQVTM and CDR2 is ANQGSEA. CDR3 in amino acids: CNVGVRSFVEQYF. The CDR3 coding sequence is TGCAACGTTGGAGTCCGATCTTTTGTGGAGCAGTACTTC.

This clonotype was detected a few times. The rearrangement links TRBV20-1 to TRBJ2-3, with D maybe TRBD2 (5 bases). CDR3 length: 14 amino acids. V lost 6 bases, J lost 7 bases, and 20 bases lay in between. In germline, CDR1 is DFQATT, CDR2 SNEGSKA (reference sequence). The CDR3 DNA is TGCAGTGCGGGAGAGGGCGATAGGTCCAATACGCAGTATTTT. Translated: CSAGEGDRSNTQYF.

For this clonotype: An end of the junction differs from the germline gene, which may be a read error. J is TRBJ2-1 and V is TRBV11-2; 7 bases map to TRBD2. Germline lookup yields CDR1 SGHAT and CDR2 FQNNGV. This CDR3 is built from 15 residues. The CDR3 bases are TGTACCAGCAGCTTAGTGTGCGGGAGTGTCCATGAGCAGTTCTTC. As protein: CTSSLVCGSVHEQFF.

The gene calls are TRBV29-1 and TRBJ2-7; D may correspond to TRBD1 or TRBD2 (5 bases each). The V end lost 3 bases, the J end lost 10 bases, and 13 bases lay between the germline ends. CDR1 and CDR2 from the germline V gene are SQVTM and ANQGSEA. This CDR3 is 11 amino acids long. CDR3 sequence (DNA): TGCAGCGTTGAGTCGGGGACCGAACAGTACTTC. This codes for CSVESGTEQYF.

A remark on this clonotype: A single base separates this from a much larger clone, so it may be a read error. The chain couples TRBV5-1 to TRBJ1-1; the D is unclear. Trimming took 5 bases from V and 5 from J, leaving 19 bases between them. CDR1 is SGHRS and CDR2 is YFSETQ in the germline V gene. The CDR3 spans 15 residues. The CDR3 coding sequence is TGCGCCAGCAGGAGGGCTCTGGGCTCTACTACTGAAGCTTTCTTT. The encoded protein is CASRRALGSTTEAFF.

This clonotype was seen at least ten times. The chain has TRBV7-9 and TRBJ2-4; a weak D match, TRBD1 (6 bases). Germline V lookup: CDR1 SEHNR, CDR2 FQNEAQ (reference sequence). Trimming left V 5 bases short and J 6 bases short, with 8 bases between. CDR3 length equals 12 residues. CDR3 sequence: CASSPQGNIQYF. The DNA of the CDR3 is TGTGCCAGCAGCCCACAGGGAAACATTCAGTACTTC.

In regard to this clonotype: The CDR3 does not end in the conserved phenylalanine or tryptophan, so this is likely a read error. The genes are TRBV24-1 and TRBJ2-5; 8 positions match TRBD2. The CDR3 runs to 19 residues. Per the germline V gene, CDR1 is KGHDR and CDR2 is SFDVKD. The V and J ends lost 0 bases and 5 bases, in that order; junction bases with no gene match: 16. This CDR3 reads CATSDLRAGTSRACETQYS. The DNA of the CDR3 is TGTGCCACCAGTGATTTGCGGGCCGGGACTAGTAGGGCGTGTGAGACCCAGTACTCC.

This clonotype turned up a few times. A much larger clone lies one base from this, so it may be a read error. The J gene is TRBJ2-7, the V gene TRBV7-8; no clear D. This CDR3 is built from 14 residues. Germline V CDR1 and CDR2: SGHVS, FQNEAQ. CDR3 sequence: CASSLTALYYGQYF. The CDR3 bases are TGTGCCAGCAGCTTAACTGCTCTTTACTACGGGCAGTACTTC.

This chain connects TRBV28 to TRBJ2-4, with 12 bases aligning to TRBD1. Germline V gives CDR1 MDHEN, CDR2 SYDVKM. The length of the CDR3 is 13 residues. V lost 10 bases and J lost 15; bases outside the gene matches: 13. For the CDR3, the DNA is TGTGCCATCAGGGGGACAGGGGGCGCGCGGCGGTACTTC. Its translation is CAIRGTGGARRYF.